This note documents a single TCR beta chain sequence. In its sample, this clonotype was seen once. The target of this receptor is not known. One junction end disagrees with the germline gene, perhaps due to a read error. Systemically healthy Caucasian individuals from Russia, about 38 in total and aged 6 to 90 years, were included as donors. Approximately 9 milliliters of peripheral blood were collected from each donor into EDTA-treated Vacutainer tubes. Ficoll-Paque density-gradient centrifugation was used to isolate PBMCs, with at least 7 million per sample. Trizol reagent was used to extract total RNA from PBMCs, with at least 6 micrograms per sample. For every donor, an aliquot of PBMCs went through flow cytometry to measure the percentages of naive CD45RAhigh/CD27high T cells. The data belong to a study of blood T cells in healthy people across ages (dated by TCRdb to the mid-2010s). Broadly, across the study: Template switching captured roughly one uniquely barcoded TCR beta cDNA molecule per two T cells in model experiments. Using deep sequencing normalized with unique cDNA molecular identifiers, the study measured how TCR beta repertoire diversity changes with age. Four age groups were formed from the donors: young (average roughly 15 years), middle-aged (around 37), aged (roughly 58) and long-lived (approximately 78). To avoid experimental bias, donors of different ages were distributed randomly across sequencing lanes. For two donors (one aged 18 to 30 and one aged 80 or older), the study analyzed two additional independent replicas of 1 million unique cDNA reads from the same blood draw. On the study overall, not on this receptor specifically: Estimates of total diversity based on one million sequenced T cells were considered lower bounds and underestimates. Compared with the aged group, more naive CD4+ T cells, fewer expanded clones and increased TCR diversity were shown by the long-lived group, suggesting age selection. There was a strong correlation between observed TCR beta diversity and the percentage of naive T cells measured by flow cytometry. Because the CMV infection status of the donors was unknown, age-related changes in expanded clonotypes may potentially have been confounded. Conclusive comparison of naive and antigen-experienced compartments was prevented by the profiling of bulk unsorted PBMCs. As age increased, observed TCR beta diversity per million T cells dropped in a roughly linear way, and a significant reduction was already evident by age about 36.

The library came from 5' RACE. The data were produced on an Illumina HiSeq 2500. A second roughly 7 to 12 cycle PCR used a sample-barcoded 5' primer and a J-beta primer mix. A unique molecular identifier was introduced onto each TCR beta cDNA molecule by a template-switch 5' adaptor carrying 12 random nucleotides. Each sample yielded at least 2.5 million CDR3-containing paired-end reads. All of the RNA was converted into first-strand cDNA using the Mint cDNA synthesis kit, with a TRBC-specific oligonucleotide serving as the primer. All cDNA was treated with uracil-DNA glycosylase and then went through a first 18-cycle PCR with the universal primers M1SS and BC2_uni_R. The authors' pipeline ran thus. Normalization of each sample was performed by random selection of 1 million high-quality reads, each carrying a distinct molecular identifier. Reads with shared molecular identifiers were discarded instead of being binned into consensus sequences. CDR3 identification, clonotype clustering and error correction used MiTCR with a Q25 quality threshold and the strictest error-elimination algorithm. Lower-bound total TCR beta diversity was estimated with a nonparametric unseen species model using Euler transformation. TCRdb reprocessing: public reads trimmed at Q25 with fastp, clones called with MiXCR, in-frame beta chains kept. Duplicate CDR3 protein sequences are folded into a single record with the most common DNA and genes. The V and J calls come from TCRdb's annotation, not from the publication. Here the sample has 1.6 million or so distinct CDR3 sequences; around 35% occur a single time. About 11% of the sample rests with the top ten.

The sequencing sample was made of blood. The TCR comes from a woman under 40 in good health.

The bases read TGTGCCGGCAGCTTGTCTCTAGCGGGGGGCGGTCTCTACGAGCAGTACTTC. This gives the protein CAGSLSLAGGGLYEQYF. The chain uses TRBV7-2 and TRBJ2-7; the junction holds 11 bases that match TRBD2. The CDR3, cysteine through phenylalanine, is 17 amino acids long. The DNA shown is the 51-base CDR3, in frame from base 1. CDR1 and CDR2 were assigned from the germline V gene as SGHTA and FQGNSA.